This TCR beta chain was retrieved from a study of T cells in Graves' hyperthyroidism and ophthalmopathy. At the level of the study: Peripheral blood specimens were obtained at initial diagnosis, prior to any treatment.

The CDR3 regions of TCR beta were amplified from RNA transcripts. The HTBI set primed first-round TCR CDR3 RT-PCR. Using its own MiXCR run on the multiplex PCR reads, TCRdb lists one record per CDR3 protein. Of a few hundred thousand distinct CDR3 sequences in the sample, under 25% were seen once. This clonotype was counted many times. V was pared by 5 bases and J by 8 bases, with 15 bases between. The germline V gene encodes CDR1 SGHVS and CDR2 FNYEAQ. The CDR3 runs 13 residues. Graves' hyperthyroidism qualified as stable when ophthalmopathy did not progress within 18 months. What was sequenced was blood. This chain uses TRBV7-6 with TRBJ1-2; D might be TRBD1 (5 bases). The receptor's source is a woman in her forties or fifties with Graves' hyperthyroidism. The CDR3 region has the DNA TGTGCCAGCAGCCTCACTTCGACAGTCGGCTACACCTTC. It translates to CASSLTSTVGYTF.